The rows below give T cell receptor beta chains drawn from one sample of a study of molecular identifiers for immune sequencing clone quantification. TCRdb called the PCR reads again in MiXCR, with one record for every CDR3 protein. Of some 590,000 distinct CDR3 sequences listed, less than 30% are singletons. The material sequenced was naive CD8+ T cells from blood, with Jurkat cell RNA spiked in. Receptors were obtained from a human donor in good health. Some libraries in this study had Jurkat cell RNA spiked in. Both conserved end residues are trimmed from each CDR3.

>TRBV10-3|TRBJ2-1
AISEEEVSYNEQF
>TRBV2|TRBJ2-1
ASSGFFGTAYNEQF
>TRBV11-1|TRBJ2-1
ASSLEREGQGNEQF
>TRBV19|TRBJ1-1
ASSIARPTNTEAF
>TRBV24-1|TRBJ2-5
ATSEPVRGEYQETQY
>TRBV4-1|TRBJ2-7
ASSPSPSGASSYEQY
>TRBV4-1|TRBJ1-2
ASSQEPANYGYT
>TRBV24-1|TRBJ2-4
ATSGPPTSGRPLAKNIQY
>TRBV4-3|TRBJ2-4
ASSQGTSEAKNIQY
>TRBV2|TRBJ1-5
ASRGRKGSNQPQH
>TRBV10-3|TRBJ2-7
AISDDGTGSYEQY
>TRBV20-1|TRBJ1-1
SARVVNTEAF
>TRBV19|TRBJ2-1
ASSLIRGEQF
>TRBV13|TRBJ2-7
ASSFRLGGPEQY
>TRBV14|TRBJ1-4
ASSQRDRYNEKLF
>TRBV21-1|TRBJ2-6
ASSKAFWHSGANVLT
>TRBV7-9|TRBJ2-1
ASSSVLAGPEAEQF
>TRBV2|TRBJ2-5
ASSEGPVTETQY
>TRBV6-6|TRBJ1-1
ASSYIHSDTEAF
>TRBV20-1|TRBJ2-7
SASGQILSEQY
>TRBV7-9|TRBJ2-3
ASSLAQGRSDTQY
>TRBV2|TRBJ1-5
ASSEAGTYLNQPQH
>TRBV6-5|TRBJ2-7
ASSYGQGMVYEQY
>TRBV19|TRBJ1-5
ASSIAIWEGQPQH
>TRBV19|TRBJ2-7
ASSPGRTTYEQY
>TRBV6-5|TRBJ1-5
ASSPSMRNSGGNQPQH
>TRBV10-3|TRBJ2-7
AIREPDRGFEQY
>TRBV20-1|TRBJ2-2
SARDSRSNTGELF
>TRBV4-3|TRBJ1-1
ASSQDRPLALGGDTEAF
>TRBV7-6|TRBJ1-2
ASSSSTYGYT
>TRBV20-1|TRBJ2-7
SADRPGQTYEQY
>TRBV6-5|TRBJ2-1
ASSTGTGNEQF
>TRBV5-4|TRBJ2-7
ASSPGAGGGEQY
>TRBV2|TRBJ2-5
ASSEPGQGFLEETQY
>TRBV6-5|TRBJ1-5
ASRDRQGNQPQH
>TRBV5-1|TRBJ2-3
ASSYQSGTSTDTQY
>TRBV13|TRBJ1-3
ASSFGSPNTIY
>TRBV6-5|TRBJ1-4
ASSYFTRGEKLF
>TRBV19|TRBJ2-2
ASSIGGRGSPGELF
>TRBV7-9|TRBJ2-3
ASSSGLPGESTQY
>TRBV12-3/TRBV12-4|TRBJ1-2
ASSAAVNYGYT
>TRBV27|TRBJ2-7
ASRTLMGPDLHEQY
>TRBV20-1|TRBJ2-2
SARNQGRDTGELF
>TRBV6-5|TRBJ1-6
ASSYSLTGDPNSPLH
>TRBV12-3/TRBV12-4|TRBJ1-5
ASSLAGKDQPQH
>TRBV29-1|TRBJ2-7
SVEGSGGPYEQY
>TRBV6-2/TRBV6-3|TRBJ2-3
ASSGTEVRTDTQY
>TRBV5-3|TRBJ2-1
ASSLGLGGRNGQF
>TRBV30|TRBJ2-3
AWDLAGGLDTQY
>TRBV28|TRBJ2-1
ATRPWTGYNEQF
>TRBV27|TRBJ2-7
ASWGSQRSYEQY
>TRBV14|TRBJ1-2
ASSQGRRPDFYGYT
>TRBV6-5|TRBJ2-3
ASSSIAGTTDTQY
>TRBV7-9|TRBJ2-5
ASSGLTRSSYQETQY
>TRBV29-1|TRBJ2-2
SVEGGAGKGELF
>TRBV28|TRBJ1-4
ASSSTGGFTTDEKLF
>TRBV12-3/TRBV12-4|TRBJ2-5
ASSLSASGLQETQY
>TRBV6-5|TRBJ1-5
ASRPYLGSNQPQH
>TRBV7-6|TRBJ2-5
ASRTTSGVNQETQY